Presented here are 5 T cell receptor beta chains from one specimen sequenced in a study of T cell responses to AZD1222 COVID-19 vaccine. Libraries were prepared by immunoSEQ multiplex PCR; TCRdb keeps only in-frame clonotypes and omits some of them. The profile shows 150,000 or so clones, less than 95% of them singletons. The starting material was peripheral blood, obtained on day 0 of AZD1222 vaccination. Every receptor here comes from an adult in good health.

V gene TRBV3-1 (or the pseudogene TRBV3-2) combines with J gene TRBJ1-6; D is uncertain. Trimming cost V 1 base and J 9 bases, with 7 bases left between them. Germline CDR1 LGHDT, CDR2 YNNKEL (reference sequence). This CDR3 has 13 amino acids. This CDR3 reads CASSQVKGSPLHF. Here the CDR3 DNA reads TGTGCCAGCAGCCAAGTAAAGGGTTCACCCCTCCACTTT.

CDR3 sequence (DNA): TGTGCCAGCAGCTTACTGGGAGGGAGCTACGAGCAGTACTTC. Protein sequence: CASSLLGGSYEQYF. The chain couples TRBV11-3 to TRBJ2-7, with TRBD2 matching over 7 bases. V was clipped by 2 bases and J by 3 bases; unmatched bases: 4. This CDR3 spans 14 amino acids. Germline V gives CDR1 SGHNT, CDR2 YENEEA. The full variable domain, in which reference TRBV11-3 and TRBJ2-7 provide the parts outside the CDR3, is EAGVVQSPRYKIIEKKQPVAFWCNPISGHNTLYWYLQNLGQGPELLIRYENEEAVDDSQLPKDRFSAERLKGVDSTLKIQPAELGDSAVYLCASSLLGGSYEQYFGPGTRLTVT.

This chain uses TRBV30 with TRBJ2-3; possibly TRBD1 for D (5 bases). CDR1 is GTSNPN, CDR2 SVGIG, per germline (reference sequence). Trimming removed 2 bases at V and 2 bases at J, with 14 bases between. This CDR3 is built from 15 residues. CDR3 in amino acids: CAWSPFEDNTDTQYF. The CDR3 DNA follows: TGTGCCTGGAGTCCGTTCGAGGACAACACAGATACGCAGTATTTT. The full variable domain, its missing parts supplied by reference TRBV30 and TRBJ2-3, is SQTIHQWPATLVQPVGSPLSLECTVEGTSNPNLYWYRQAAGRGLQLLFYSVGIGQISSEVPQNLSASRPQDRQFILSSKKLLLSDSGFYLCAWSPFEDNTDTQYFGPGTRLTVL.

The V gene is TRBV30, the J gene TRBJ1-3; D ambiguous. The CDR3 has 14 amino acids. CDR1 and CDR2 (germline): GTSNPN, SVGIG (reference sequence). Trimming left V 4 bases short and J 2 bases short, with 12 bases between. The CDR3 sequence is CAWKEGNPGNTIYF. The CDR3 DNA is TGTGCCTGGAAAGAGGGAAACCCTGGAAACACCATATATTTT.

This chain links TRBV6-4 with TRBJ2-1; possibly TRBD2 for D (5 bases). This CDR3 contains 15 residues. Trimming cost V 5 bases and J 5 bases, with 16 bases left between them. Germline V lookup: CDR1 MRHNA, CDR2 SNTAGT. The CDR3 protein is CASSHTPAGNNEQFF. Here the CDR3 DNA reads TGTGCCAGCAGTCACACCCCTGCCGGGAACAATGAGCAGTTCTTC.